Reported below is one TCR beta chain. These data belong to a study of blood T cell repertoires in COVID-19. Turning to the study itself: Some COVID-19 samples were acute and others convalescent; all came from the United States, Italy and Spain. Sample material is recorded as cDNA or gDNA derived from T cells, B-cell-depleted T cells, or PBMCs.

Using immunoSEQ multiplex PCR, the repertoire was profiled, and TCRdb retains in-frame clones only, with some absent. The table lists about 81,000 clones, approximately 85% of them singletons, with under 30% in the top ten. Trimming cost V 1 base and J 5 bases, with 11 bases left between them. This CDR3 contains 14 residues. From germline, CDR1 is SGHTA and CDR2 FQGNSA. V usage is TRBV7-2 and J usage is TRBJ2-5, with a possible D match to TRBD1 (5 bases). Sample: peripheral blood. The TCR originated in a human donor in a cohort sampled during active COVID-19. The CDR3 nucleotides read TGTGCCAGCAGCTTAGGGGGCGCTCACGAGACCCAGTACTTC. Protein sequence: CASSLGGAHETQYF.